This is a list of T cell receptor beta chains from one sample in a study of blood T cell dynamics during melanoma immunotherapy. Produced via immunoSEQ multiplex PCR; TCRdb's table is partial and in-frame only. The data contain several thousand clones, 80% to 85% of them singletons. The material sequenced was blood, taken from a patient treated with checkpoint blockade. These TCRs come from a human donor with melanoma. The CDR3 runs from the conserved cysteine through the conserved F or W.

cdr3_aa: CASSLVTDTQYF
j_call: TRBJ2-3
v_call: TRBV5-1

cdr3_aa: CASSVAGGPIYEQYF
j_call: -
v_call: TRBV9

cdr3_aa: CASSLGGKSSYEQYF
j_call: TRBJ2-7
v_call: TRBV28

cdr3_aa: CASSYGGAGNTIYF
j_call: TRBJ1-3
v_call: TRBV6-5

cdr3_aa: CASSWGRTSGRAIISHEQFF
j_call: TRBJ2-1
v_call: TRBV12-1

cdr3_aa: CASSAVRDATYEQYF
j_call: TRBJ2-7
v_call: TRBV13

cdr3_aa: CASTNDNSYEQYF
j_call: TRBJ2-7
v_call: TRBV6-1

cdr3_aa: CASKLGRGNEKLFF
j_call: TRBJ1-4
v_call: TRBV27

cdr3_aa: CASSWTRNTEAFF
j_call: TRBJ1-1
v_call: TRBV6-1

cdr3_aa: CASSKAVPRTFSYEQYF
j_call: TRBJ2-7
v_call: TRBV21-1

cdr3_aa: CTSSPVGSTYEQYF
j_call: -
v_call: TRBV1

cdr3_aa: CASSERGASWAFF
j_call: TRBJ1-1
v_call: TRBV6-1

cdr3_aa: CASSLVGGPSSGNTIYF
j_call: TRBJ1-3
v_call: TRBV5-6

cdr3_aa: CASRKQGGGYEQYF
j_call: TRBJ2-7
v_call: TRBV28

cdr3_aa: CASSPLSPESNQPQHF
j_call: TRBJ1-5
v_call: TRBV19

cdr3_aa: CASNPPWGRPHEAFF
j_call: TRBJ1-1
v_call: TRBV7-9

cdr3_aa: CASSLGGGRVSYEQYF
j_call: TRBJ2-7
v_call: TRBV7-9

cdr3_aa: CASSLGNTEAFF
j_call: TRBJ1-1
v_call: TRBV28

cdr3_aa: CSVSGTVYGYTF
j_call: TRBJ1-2
v_call: TRBV29-1

cdr3_aa: CASSLGTGGSYEQYF
j_call: TRBJ2-7
v_call: TRBV7-7